This TCR beta chain was captured by sequencing in a study of T cells in Graves' hyperthyroidism and ophthalmopathy. Regarding the study as a whole: From stable hyperthyroidism, ophthalmopathy was set apart by a 13 V-J model.

The ends were cut back, 2 bases at V and 5 bases at J, with 13 bases in the middle. Germline lookup yields CDR1 MNHEY and CDR2 SVGAGI. This CDR3 has 15 residues. Authors of the study amplified TCR beta CDR3 regions from RNA transcripts. Researchers ran a first-round RT-PCR on the TCR CDR3 using the HTBI primer set. TCRdb redid the calling of the multiplex PCR reads with MiXCR, one entry per CDR3 protein. Here the sample spans about 600,000 distinct CDR3 sequences, 13% to 15% being singletons. Comments on this clonotype: Its cognate antigen is unknown.

The rearrangement uses TRBV6-5 and TRBJ1-5, with a possible D match to TRBD1 (5 bases). Sequenced input: blood. This TCR came from a woman between 18 and 30 years old with Graves' ophthalmopathy. The CDR3 DNA is TGTGCCAGCAGTTACCTCGAGGGGCAGGATCAGCCCCAGCATTTT. Translated, it gives CASSYLEGQDQPQHF.